This passage covers 27 T cell receptor beta chains from one sample sequenced in a study of CD8 T cells in ankylosing spondylitis. TCRdb ran MiXCR on the 5' RACE reads and lists one entry per CDR3 protein. The sample lists 300,000 to 400,000 distinct CDR3 sequences; around 20% were seen once. The material sequenced was blood, either unsorted or a sorted T cell fraction (not recorded which). The receptors shown here come from a male donor with ankylosing spondylitis or in good health (not recorded which).

V usage is TRBV6-5 and J usage is TRBJ2-1; 10 bases align to TRBD2. The J segment lost 6 bases and the V segment lost 0 bases, leaving 2 bases of the junction unmatched. Germline V gene sequence: CDR1 MNHEY, CDR2 SVGAGI. This CDR3 is 15 amino acids long. This CDR3 reads CASSYSSGGPNEQFF. Written as DNA, the CDR3 is TGTGCCAGCAGTTACTCTAGCGGGGGGCCCAATGAGCAGTTCTTC.

V and J are TRBV20-1 and TRBJ2-3; maybe TRBD1 (6 bases). Germline CDR1 DFQATT, CDR2 SNEGSKA (reference sequence). The length of the CDR3 is 14 residues. The germline V and J ends were trimmed by 5 bases and 2 bases, with 14 bases remaining between them. The CDR3 is CSALYDRLTDTQYF. In DNA form, the CDR3 reads TGCAGTGCTTTATACGACAGGCTCACAGATACGCAGTATTTT.

The genes are TRBV6-1 and TRBJ2-2; either TRBD1 or TRBD2 may supply D (5 bases each). CDR1 is MNHNS and CDR2 is SASEGT in the germline V gene. V dropped 8 bases and J dropped 6 bases, with 7 bases sitting between them. The CDR3 is 11 residues long. CDR3 in amino acids: CASWGSGELFF. The DNA of the CDR3 is TGTGCCAGCTGGGGGTCCGGGGAGCTGTTTTTT.

The V call is TRBV4-2, the J call TRBJ2-1; a possible D gene is TRBD1 (6 bases). V was cut by 0 bases and J by 10 bases, with 16 bases left in between. CDR3 length equals 15 residues. Germline V gene lookup returns CDR1 LGHNA and CDR2 YNFKEQ. This CDR3 reads CASSQDLGAFREQFF. CDR3 sequence (DNA): TGTGCCAGCAGCCAAGATCTGGGGGCATTTCGGGAGCAGTTCTTC.

This clonotype was seen a handful of times. This sequence joins TRBV7-9 and TRBJ2-7; 8 bases are a match to TRBD2. V shed 2 bases and J 4 bases; nucleotides not matched to a gene: 4. Per germline, CDR1 SEHNR and CDR2 FQNEAQ (reference sequence). The CDR3 has 14 residues. This CDR3 is CASSLLSGSYEQYF. Written as DNA, the CDR3 is TGTGCCAGCAGCTTACTCAGCGGGAGTTACGAGCAGTACTTC.

This sequence joins TRBV7-8 and TRBJ2-3; the match to TRBD1 covers 8 bases. The length of the CDR3 is 17 residues. V was clipped by 5 bases and J by 4 bases; unmatched bases: 14. Germline V gene sequence: CDR1 SGHVS, CDR2 FQNEAQ. The CDR3 bases are TGTGCCAGCAGCAGACAGGGGATCGTAGGGAAATCAGATACGCAGTATTTT. Encoded protein: CASSRQGIVGKSDTQYF.

Only one count was recorded for this clonotype. V is TRBV14 and J is TRBJ2-7, with a weak D call TRBD2 (5 bases). From germline, CDR1 is SGHDN and CDR2 FVKESK. CDR3 length: 14 residues. Trimming pared 1 base from V and 6 bases from J, leaving 13 bases between. CDR3 nucleotide sequence: TGTGCCAGCAGCCAAGCGTCCGCTAGCCGCGAGCAGTACTTC. Protein product: CASSQASASREQYF.

V usage is TRBV9 and J usage is TRBJ2-7; maybe TRBD2 (6 bases). CDR3 length equals 14 residues. Germline CDR1 SGDLS, CDR2 YYNGEE. Trimming shortened V by 6 bases and J by 0 bases, and 13 bases separated the two germline ends. DNA of the CDR3: TGTGCCAGCACCCCGACGGGGGACTCCTACGAGCAGTACTTC. It translates to CASTPTGDSYEQYF.

The V gene is TRBV28, the J gene TRBJ2-7; 9 bases align to TRBD1. The CDR3 has 13 residues. J lost 0 bases, V lost 11 bases, and 5 bases had no gene match. Per germline, CDR1 MDHEN and CDR2 SYDVKM. The CDR3 sequence is CAGGTGSSYEQYF. The CDR3, as DNA: TGTGCCGGAGGGACAGGGAGCTCCTACGAGCAGTACTTC.

At least ten counts were recorded for this clonotype. This chain links TRBV20-1 with TRBJ2-1, with 9 nucleotides matching TRBD1. The CDR3 covers 14 residues. V lost 6 bases and J lost 3; bases outside the gene matches: 6. CDR1 is DFQATT, CDR2 SNEGSKA, per germline (reference sequence). The CDR3 DNA reads as TGCAGTGCCCCCCGGGACAGGGACTACAATGAGCAGTTCTTC. Residues: CSAPRDRDYNEQFF.

V usage is TRBV20-1 and J usage is TRBJ1-2, with D unresolved. V lost 0 bases to trimming and J lost 8 bases, with 7 bases between them. Germline CDR1 is DFQATT and CDR2 is SNEGSKA (reference sequence). The CDR3 covers 11 residues. The CDR3 loop reads CSAREQTGYTF. The CDR3 nucleotides are TGCAGTGCTAGAGAACAGACCGGCTACACCTTC.

This chain links TRBV6-5 with TRBJ2-2; 7 bases map to TRBD2. The V gene's germline CDR1 is MNHEY and CDR2 SVGAGI. The J segment lost 7 bases and the V segment lost 0 bases, leaving 11 bases of the junction unmatched. The CDR3 is 17 amino acids. The CDR3 sequence: CASSYSKDRGVNGELFF. The DNA of the CDR3 is TGTGCCAGCAGTTACTCGAAGGATCGGGGGGTAAACGGGGAGCTGTTTTTT.

V gene TRBV6-5 combines with J gene TRBJ2-2; 11 bases fit TRBD2. Per germline, CDR1 MNHEY and CDR2 SVGAGI. CDR3 length: 16 residues. V lost 3 bases to trimming and J lost 3 bases; unmatched junction nucleotides: 3. CDR3: CASSYNSGGDTGELFF. The DNA for the CDR3 is TGTGCCAGCAGTTATAATAGCGGGGGGGACACCGGGGAGCTGTTTTTT.

This clonotype was counted only a few times. V usage is TRBV6-1 and J usage is TRBJ2-5, with 12 bases that match TRBD2. V was pared by 4 bases and J by 0 bases, with 12 bases of the junction left unmatched. The CDR3 spans 19 residues. Per germline, CDR1 MNHNS and CDR2 SASEGT. CDR3 coding DNA: TGTGCCAGCAGTGCAAGTCCGGGACTAGCGGGCCCCTACCAAGAGACCCAGTACTTC. This codes for CASSASPGLAGPYQETQYF.

This clonotype occurred a few times. V gene TRBV6-5 combines with J gene TRBJ2-3, with D perhaps TRBD2 (5 bases). This CDR3 is built from 18 residues. V was cut by 2 bases and J by 3 bases, with 21 bases left in between. Germline-derived CDR1 and CDR2 are MNHEY and SVGAGI. CDR3 region: CASSYGHGEGEGTDTQYF. CDR3 bases: TGTGCCAGCAGTTACGGTCATGGAGAGGGAGAAGGGACAGATACGCAGTATTTT.

The chain joins TRBV28 to TRBJ2-1; 7 bases match TRBD2. V dropped 4 bases and J dropped 5; count of bases not matched to a gene: 11. The CDR3 has 16 residues. Germline CDR1 MDHEN, CDR2 SYDVKM. In nucleotides, the CDR3 is TGTGCCAGCAGTTACCAAGGGCGGGGGAGGAACAATGAGCAGTTCTTC. Its translation: CASSYQGRGRNNEQFF. The variable domain in full, with the rest retrieved from reference TRBV28 and TRBJ2-1, is DVKVTQSSRYLVKRTGEKVFLECVQDMDHENMFWYRQDPGLGLRLIYFSYDVKMKEKGDIPEGYSVSREKKERFSLILESASTNQTSMYLCASSYQGRGRNNEQFFGPGTRLTVL.

This clonotype appeared a few times. This rearrangement joins TRBV12-3 or TRBV12-4 to TRBJ2-1; D assignment may be TRBD1 or TRBD2 (5 bases each). The CDR3 spans 13 residues. Trimming shortened V by 7 bases and J by 13 bases, and 20 bases separated the two germline ends. CDR3 DNA sequence: TGTGCCAGCACCCCCGGGACGGGTTTTAGACAGTTCTTC. Encoded protein: CASTPGTGFRQFF.

The rearrangement joins TRBV2 to TRBJ2-7; 12 bases match TRBD2. J gave up 7 bases and V 10 bases, and 14 bases lay outside the gene matches. Germline-derived CDR1 and CDR2 are SNHLY and FYNNEI. CDR3 length: 15 residues. CDR3 nucleotides: TGTGCCACCCTCACGTCTAGCGGGGGGGCGAGGGAGCAGTACTTC. This sequence encodes CATLTSSGGAREQYF.

This clonotype has a handful of counts. V gene TRBV4-1 combines with J gene TRBJ2-1; perhaps TRBD1 as D (5 bases). The CDR3 covers 16 residues. Germline V gene sequence: CDR1 MGHRA, CDR2 YSYEKL. Trimming removed 1 base from V and 2 bases from J, with 12 bases in between. The CDR3 sequence is CASSQVRAGTYNEQFF. The CDR3 DNA sequence: TGCGCCAGCAGCCAAGTAAGGGCAGGGACCTACAATGAGCAGTTCTTC.

This clonotype appeared a few times. The V and J genes are TRBV28 and TRBJ2-7; D possibly matches TRBD1 or TRBD2 (5 bases each). Germline V gives CDR1 MDHEN, CDR2 SYDVKM. Trimming removed 5 bases at V and 5 bases at J, with 16 bases between. The CDR3 has 14 residues. The CDR3 sequence is CASSRAGTKNEQYF. The CDR3 nucleotides read TGTGCCAGCAGTAGAGCCGGGACGAAAAACGAGCAGTACTTC.

The J gene is TRBJ2-7, the V gene TRBV25-1; TRBD1 matches 7 bases. CDR1 is MGHDK and CDR2 is SYGVNS in the germline V gene. J gave up 1 base and V 3 bases, and 9 bases lay outside the gene matches. The CDR3 spans 16 residues. CDR3 nucleotide sequence: TGTGCCAGCAGTGAGGGTACAGGGGCTACATCCTACGAGCAGTACTTC. Translation: CASSEGTGATSYEQYF.

The chain combines TRBV12-3 or TRBV12-4 with TRBJ2-5; D is unclear. The CDR3 has 13 amino acids. V dropped 3 bases and J dropped 3 bases, with 8 bases sitting between them. In DNA, the CDR3 is TGTGCCAGCAGTTTCGGTCTGAAAGAGACCCAGTACTTC. Encoded protein: CASSFGLKETQYF.

The chain combines TRBV12-3 or TRBV12-4 with TRBJ1-2; D may be TRBD1 (5 bases). CDR3 size: 14 residues. With 6 bases removed from V and 8 bases from J, the gap between germline ends came to 19 bases. CDR3 sequence: CASSPLWGGEGYTF. CDR3 bases: TGTGCCAGCAGCCCCCTTTGGGGGGGGGAAGGCTACACCTTC.

V is TRBV6-2 or TRBV6-3 and J is TRBJ2-7; TRBD2 aligns across 7 bases. V was clipped by 3 bases and J by 2 bases; unmatched bases: 4. This CDR3 spans 14 amino acids. Germline V CDR1 and CDR2: MNHEY, SVGEGT. CDR3 bases: TGTGCCAGCAGTTATGGGGAGGGCCCCTACGAGCAGTACTTC. Protein: CASSYGEGPYEQYF.

The chain combines TRBV4-1 with TRBJ2-1; D unclear. The length of the CDR3 is 13 residues. V lost 1 base and J 10 bases, leaving 11 bases between the germline ends. CDR1 is MGHRA, CDR2 YSYEKL, per germline. The CDR3 here is CASSQVFRSEQFF. The CDR3 coding sequence is TGCGCCAGCAGCCAAGTATTTCGGAGCGAGCAGTTCTTC.

This chain uses TRBV29-1 with TRBJ2-5; D is uncertain. CDR3 length: 13 residues. V lost 5 bases and J lost 0, with 10 bases in between. CDR1 and CDR2 (germline): SQVTM, ANQGSEA. In DNA, the CDR3 is TGCAGCGTTTCAATCGCCAACCAAGAGACCCAGTACTTC. Translated, it gives CSVSIANQETQYF.

The chain recombines TRBV28 with TRBJ2-6; tentatively, D is TRBD1 or TRBD2 (5 bases each). CDR1 and CDR2 (germline): MDHEN, SYDVKM. Trimming took 8 bases from V and 0 from J, leaving 8 bases between them. The CDR3 is 14 residues long. CDR3 protein: CASVGDSGANVLTF. CDR3 nucleotide sequence: TGTGCCAGCGTGGGGGACTCTGGGGCCAACGTCCTGACTTTC.